Each of the 5 T cell receptor beta chains below was sequenced from the same sample in a study of Tregs in tolerant kidney transplant recipients. Mixed chimerism was transient after nonmyeloablative marrow transplants from related graft donors. The method was immunoSEQ multiplex PCR; TCRdb's version includes in-frame clones alone and lacks a portion of them. This table lists 20,000 to 30,000 clones. This sample comprised CD4+ T cells from blood (PBMCs), obtained 6 months after the transplant. The receptors shown here come from a human patient who received a combined kidney and bone marrow transplant. The T cells may come from the graft donor.

A word on this clone: The missing CDR3 end, 3 residues past where the read stops, is filled in from the germline J gene. V gene TRBV11-3 combines with J gene TRBJ2-2; 8 nucleotides agree with TRBD1. The CDR3 loop spans 15 amino acids. The germline V gene encodes CDR1 SGHNT and CDR2 YENEEA. V lost 1 base to trimming and J lost 3 bases; unmatched junction nucleotides: 1. CDR3 bases read: TGTGCCAGCAGCTTAGGACAGGGGTACACCGGGGAG. Its translation is CASSLGQGYTGE. The whole CDR3 is CASSLGQGYTGELFF. Together with reference TRBV11-3 and TRBJ2-2, the CDR3 gives the full variable domain: EAGVVQSPRYKIIEKKQPVAFWCNPISGHNTLYWYLQNLGQGPELLIRYENEEAVDDSQLPKDRFSAERLKGVDSTLKIQPAELGDSAVYLCASSLGQGYTGELFFGEGSRLTVL.

Turning to this clone: Coverage ceases 3 residues before the CDR3 finishes, and the germline J gene fills in the end. V usage is TRBV19 and J usage is TRBJ2-3; 10 bases fit TRBD2. The CDR3 is 17 amino acids. From germline, CDR1 is LNHDA and CDR2 SQIVND (reference sequence). The J segment lost 8 bases and the V segment lost 3 bases, leaving 14 bases of the junction unmatched. The covered CDR3 bases are TGTGCCAGTAGTATGGAACTCAGCGGGAGGGCCGTGGGTACG. This codes for CASSMELSGRAVGT. The entire CDR3 reads CASSMELSGRAVGTQYF.

Note on this clone: Read coverage stops 3 residues before the CDR3 terminus; the germline J gene supplies the remainder. The same CDR3 can be traced to other DNA sequences in this sample. The chain is built from TRBV29-1 and TRBJ2-5; 7 positions agree with TRBD2. The trim removed 7 bases at V and 5 bases at J, leaving 1 base unmatched. The CDR3 covers 10 residues. The germline gives CDR1 SQVTM, CDR2 ANQGSEA. Here the CDR3 reads CSAGGETQYF. The part of the CDR3 DNA that was read is TGCAGCGCCGGGGGGGAGACC.

About this clone: The missing CDR3 end, 3 residues past where the read stops, is filled in from the germline J gene. The chain combines TRBV5-1 with TRBJ1-6, with D unclear. CDR1 is SGHRS, CDR2 YFSETQ, per germline. The CDR3 contains 13 residues. Trimming removed 4 bases from V and 11 bases from J, with 13 bases in between. This chain's CDR3 is CASSPSLNAPLHF. The DNA read from the CDR3 is TGCGCCAGCAGCCCAAGCCTCAACGCACCC.

With regard to this clone: The CDR3 is cut off 3 residues early in the read; its end comes from the germline J gene. This chain connects TRBV7-2 to TRBJ2-2; TRBD1 aligns across 11 bases. The CDR3 is made up of 14 amino acids. In germline, CDR1 is SGHTA, CDR2 FQGNSA. Losses at the gene ends were 7 bases for V and 5 bases for J; bases not matched to a gene: 3. The CDR3 bases that were read are TGTGCCAGCACTTGGGACAGGGGGACCGGGGAG. Amino acids: CASTWDRGTGE. The complete CDR3 sequence is CASTWDRGTGELFF.